Below are 10 T cell receptor beta chains sequenced from a single sample in a study of cytomegalovirus exposure and HLA in healthy donors. Primers included in the PCR were 60 Vbeta and 13 Jbeta primers. Repertoires were generated with immunoSEQ multiplex PCR, while TCRdb's copy carries only in-frame clones and drops some. Among roughly 170,000 clones, 83% were seen once, and the ten largest hold around 1.5%. The specimen sequenced was PBMCs. All receptors derive from a man aged 45-65 years in good health and CMV-seronegative.

V is TRBV7-2 and J is TRBJ1-1, with D possibly TRBD1 on 5 matching bases. This CDR3 spans 14 amino acids. Looked up from germline, CDR1 is SGHTA and CDR2 is FQGNSA. Trimming removed 1 base from V and 3 bases from J, with 9 bases in between. This chain's CDR3 is CASSLGWGYTEAFF. The CDR3 DNA reads TGTGCCAGCAGCTTAGGGTGGGGCTACACTGAAGCTTTCTTT.

This clone showed up just once. The chain couples TRBV7-3 to TRBJ2-7; D remains ambiguous. The CDR3 loop spans 15 amino acids. Trimming cost V 2 bases and J 2 bases, with 13 bases left between them. The germline gives CDR1 SGHTA, CDR2 FQGTGA. This chain's CDR3 is CASSLVARPTYEQYF. The DNA of the CDR3 is TGTGCCAGCAGCTTAGTGGCCAGGCCCACCTACGAGCAGTACTTC.

The genes are TRBV2 and TRBJ2-7; possibly TRBD1 for D (5 bases). From germline, CDR1 is SNHLY and CDR2 FYNNEI. The V end lost 4 bases, the J end lost 3 bases, and 10 bases lay between the germline ends. The CDR3 has 13 amino acids. The CDR3 coding sequence is TGTGCCAGCAGTGGGACAAACTTCTACGAGCAGTACTTC. Its translation: CASSGTNFYEQYF. Full variable domain (outside the CDR3, taken from reference TRBV2 and TRBJ2-7): EPEVTQTPSHQVTQMGQEVILRCVPISNHLYFYWYRQILGQKVEFLVSFYNNEISEKSEIFDDQFSVERPDGSNFTLKIRSTKLEDSAMYFCASSGTNFYEQYFGPGTRLTVT.

This chain joins TRBV28 and TRBJ2-1, with 11 bases lining up with TRBD2. The trim removed 2 bases at V and 8 bases at J, leaving 5 bases unmatched. This CDR3 has 15 amino acids. CDR1 and CDR2 (germline): MDHEN, SYDVKM. This CDR3 reads CASSLVTSGSYEQFF. DNA of the CDR3: TGTGCCAGCAGTTTAGTAACTAGCGGGAGTTATGAGCAGTTCTTC.

This clone appeared once. For the CDR3, the DNA is TGTGCCAGCAGCTTCCAGGGGGCTGGCACAGATACGCAGTATTTT. It specifies CASSFQGAGTDTQYF. This rearrangement joins TRBV5-4 to TRBJ2-3; 8 positions agree with TRBD1. Germline trimming cut 2 bases from V and 1 base from J; bases unmatched to any gene: 3. The CDR3 is made up of 15 amino acids. Looked up from germline, CDR1 is SGHNT and CDR2 is YYREEE (reference sequence). The whole variable domain, remainder taken from reference TRBV5-4 and TRBJ2-3, is ETGVTQSPTHLIKTRGQQVTLRCSSQSGHNTVSWYQQALGQGPQFIFQYYREEENGRGNFPPRFSGLQFPNYSSELNVNALELDDSALYLCASSFQGAGTDTQYFGPGTRLTVL.

The chain joins TRBV10-3 to TRBJ1-2; 7 nucleotides match TRBD1. Trimming cost V 0 bases and J 8 bases; bases outside gene matches: 9. The CDR3 runs to 15 residues. Germline V lookup: CDR1 ENHRY, CDR2 SYGVKD. The CDR3: CAISESGQNRAGYTF. CDR3 in DNA: TGTGCCATCAGTGAGTCGGGACAGAACCGAGCGGGCTACACCTTC.

CDR3 coding DNA: TGTGCCAGCAGCGTAGGGCCAGCGGGAGTTCCGGACTACGAGCAGTACTTC. Amino acids: CASSVGPAGVPDYEQYF. The rearrangement uses TRBV9 and TRBJ2-7; 8 nucleotides match TRBD2. J gave up 3 bases and V 0 bases, and 11 bases lay outside the gene matches. CDR1 and CDR2 (germline): SGDLS, YYNGEE. The CDR3 sequence is 17 residues long.

This chain links TRBV6-1 with TRBJ1-3; maybe TRBD1 (5 bases). In germline, CDR1 is MNHNS, CDR2 SASEGT. The CDR3 covers 15 residues. V shed 6 bases and J shed 3 bases, with 15 bases lying between them. The CDR3 DNA reads TGTGCCAGCAGAAGCTCTGGGACTGGTGGAAACACCATATATTTT. Translation gives CASRSSGTGGNTIYF.

This chain uses TRBV18 with TRBJ2-2; D not certain. The CDR3 has 15 amino acids. With 2 bases removed from V and 9 bases from J, the gap between germline ends came to 16 bases. The germline CDR1 and CDR2 sequences are KGHSH and LQKENI. CDR3 bases: TGTGCCAGCTCACCAGGGCAGTCAAACAGCAGGGAGCTGTTTTTT. This sequence encodes CASSPGQSNSRELFF.

The chain carries TRBV7-9 and TRBJ2-7, with unresolved D. V gave up 1 base and J gave up 2 bases, with 6 bases separating them. Germline V lookup: CDR1 SEHNR, CDR2 FQNEAQ (reference sequence). CDR3 length equals 13 residues. The CDR3 sequence is CASSLVSAYEQYF. The DNA of the CDR3 is TGTGCCAGCAGCTTAGTTTCGGCCTACGAGCAGTACTTC. Drawing the rest from reference TRBV7-9 and TRBJ2-7, the complete variable domain is DTGVSQNPRHKITKRGQNVTFRCDPISEHNRLYWYRQTLGQGPEFLTYFQNEAQLEKSRLLSDRFSAERPKGSFSTLEIQRTEQGDSAMYLCASSLVSAYEQYFGPGTRLTVT.